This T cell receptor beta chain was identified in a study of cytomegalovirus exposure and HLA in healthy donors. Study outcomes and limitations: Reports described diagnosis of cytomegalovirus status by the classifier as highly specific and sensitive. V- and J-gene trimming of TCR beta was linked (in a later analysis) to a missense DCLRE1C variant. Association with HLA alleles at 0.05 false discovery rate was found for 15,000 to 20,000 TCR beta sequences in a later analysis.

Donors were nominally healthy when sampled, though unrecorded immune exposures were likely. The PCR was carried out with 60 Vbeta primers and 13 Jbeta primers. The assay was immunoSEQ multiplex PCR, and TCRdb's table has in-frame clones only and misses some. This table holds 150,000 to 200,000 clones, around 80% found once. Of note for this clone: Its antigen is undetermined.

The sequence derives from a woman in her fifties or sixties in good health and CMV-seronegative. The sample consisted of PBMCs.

CDR3 DNA sequence: TGTGCCAGCAGTGAATGGGAGGGCTACGAGCAGTACTTC. Its translation is CASSEWEGYEQYF. The rearrangement uses TRBV6-1 and TRBJ2-7, with 7 bases that match TRBD2. The CDR3 totals 13 residues. Per germline, CDR1 MNHNS and CDR2 SASEGT. Trimming removed 2 bases from V and 3 bases from J; junction bases left unmatched: 1.